This TCR beta chain was found in a study of T cells in Graves' hyperthyroidism and ophthalmopathy. It was RNA transcripts that yielded the amplified TCR beta CDR3 regions. TCR CDR3 regions were first amplified by RT-PCR with HTBI primers. TCRdb fed the multiplex PCR reads into MiXCR, producing one record per CDR3 protein. The sample includes some 350,000 distinct CDR3 sequences, approximately 15% of them seen just once. This CDR3 contains 13 residues. Trimming took 2 bases from V and 8 from J, leaving 12 bases between them. Looked up from germline, CDR1 is MDHEN and CDR2 is SYDVKM. Study-level findings and limits: Blood also contained most expanded thyroid clonotypes above 0.001.

The PBMCs had their origin in approximately 10 ml of fresh peripheral blood. This clonotype was detected many times. Its target is not known. The clonotype was recovered from a young woman with Graves' hyperthyroidism that later progressed to Graves' ophthalmopathy. What was sequenced was blood. This rearrangement joins TRBV28 to TRBJ1-2; weak D call: TRBD1 (5 bases). The CDR3 region is CASSLAQGRGYTF. CDR3 nucleotide sequence: TGTGCCAGCAGTTTAGCGCAGGGACGCGGCTACACCTTC.